Listed below are T cell receptor beta chains from one sample, sequenced in a study of human T cells and chemical hapten exposure. TCRdb re-derived calls from the RACE reads in MiXCR, one entry per CDR3 protein. Among over 100,000 distinct CDR3 sequences listed, about a tenth were seen once. The specimen comprised whole blood, sampled in connection with sensitization to the hapten diphenylcyclopropenone (DPC). Receptors were obtained from a woman in her thirties or forties with alopecia areata. Some clones in this sample may be carry-over from other donors' samples. Each CDR3 is given with its conserved first and last residue. Each record gives: V gene, clone size, CDR3 length, J gene, D gene, CDR3 protein, CDR3 DNA. D genes are given only for firm matches. A row's size may be missing; if present it is once, few, many or a size class.

>TRBV12-3/TRBV12-4|many|14|TRBJ2-7|TRBD2
CASSLAGLAYEQYF
TGTGCCAGCAGCCTAGCCGGACTAGCCTACGAGCAGTACTTC
>TRBV20-1|-|15|TRBJ2-7|-
CSARDLYRPSYEQYF
TGCAGTGCTAGAGATCTTTACAGGCCTTCCTACGAGCAGTACTTC
>TRBV21-1|many|17|TRBJ1-2|-
CASSKCGLGAANYGYTF
TGTGCCAGCAGCAAATGTGGCTTGGGGGCCGCTAACTATGGCTACACCTTC
>TRBV9|many|15|TRBJ2-3|TRBD2
CASRPSAGGINTQYF
TGTGCCAGCAGACCCTCTGCGGGGGGCATAAATACGCAGTATTTT
>TRBV2|few|14|TRBJ2-7|TRBD2
CASSELTSGVEQYF
TGTGCCAGCAGTGAGTTAACTAGCGGGGTCGAGCAGTACTTC
>TRBV29-1|-|16|TRBJ2-3|TRBD2
CSVRREGGVAVDTQYF
TGCAGCGTTAGAAGGGAGGGAGGAGTAGCAGTGGATACGCAGTATTTT
>TRBV27|many|13|TRBJ1-2|TRBD1
CASSFHDRGGYTF
TGTGCCAGCAGTTTCCATGACAGGGGCGGCTACACCTTC
>TRBV4-1|-|16|TRBJ2-1|TRBD1
CASSLTDRGLRNEQFF
TGCGCCAGCAGCCTTACGGACAGGGGGCTTCGGAATGAGCAGTTCTTC
>TRBV6-2/TRBV6-3|many|15|TRBJ2-7|-
CASSYPAVSSYEQYF
TGTGCCAGCAGTTATCCAGCGGTGAGCTCCTACGAGCAGTACTTC
>TRBV20-1|-|13|TRBJ1-1|-
CSAPSALYTEAFF
TGCAGTGCTCCATCGGCGCTTTACACTGAAGCTTTCTTT
>TRBV7-2|-|14|TRBJ2-2|-
CASSLGQNTGELFF
TGTGCCAGCAGCTTGGGACAGAACACCGGGGAGCTGTTTTTT
>TRBV24-1|-|16|TRBJ2-3|TRBD1
CATSDYGTASTDTQYF
TGTGCCACCAGTGATTACGGGACAGCTAGCACAGATACGCAGTATTTT
>TRBV6-4|many|10|TRBJ1-2|-
CASENYGYTF
TGTGCCAGCGAGAACTATGGCTACACCTTC
>TRBV7-3|many|16|TRBJ2-1|TRBD1
CASSLTRTGGYNEQFF
TGTGCCAGCAGCTTAACACGGACAGGGGGCTACAATGAGCAGTTCTTC
>TRBV28|few|11|TRBJ2-7|-
CASSGGFEQYF
TGTGCCAGCTCCGGCGGGTTCGAGCAGTACTTC
>TRBV4-3|-|16|TRBJ1-1|-
CASSRDPGRSVAEAFF
TGCGCCAGCAGCCGAGACCCGGGACGGTCAGTCGCTGAAGCTTTCTTT
>TRBV6-6|-|16|TRBJ2-2|-
CASSYGFGGDTGELFF
TGTGCCAGCAGTTATGGGTTCGGGGGAGACACCGGGGAGCTGTTTTTT
>TRBV11-3|many|15|TRBJ2-2|-
CASSLRTTNTGELFF
TGTGCCAGCAGCTTAAGAACAACGAACACCGGGGAGCTGTTTTTT
>TRBV3-1|-|15|TRBJ2-5|-
CASSQWDLRGETQYF
TGTGCCAGCAGCCAATGGGACTTGCGGGGAGAGACCCAGTACTTC
>TRBV27|few|15|TRBJ2-7|-
CASSSYSGGTYEQYF
TGTGCCAGCAGTTCCTATTCGGGGGGCACCTACGAGCAGTACTTC
>TRBV11-2|few|15|TRBJ1-2|-
CASGTVSVGGYGYTF
TGTGCCAGCGGCACCGTTTCGGTCGGGGGCTATGGCTACACCTTC
>TRBV18|many|13|TRBJ2-7|-
CASSPSKQNEQYF
TGTGCCAGCTCACCATCCAAACAGAACGAGCAGTACTTC
>TRBV4-3|few|13|TRBJ2-3|-
CAHLSPGTDTQYF
TGCGCCCACCTGTCTCCCGGCACAGATACGCAGTATTTT
>TRBV25-1|few|15|TRBJ1-2|-
CASSELGVSSRGYTF
TGTGCCAGCAGTGAATTAGGGGTTTCCTCACGTGGCTACACCTTC
>TRBV5-1|many|14|TRBJ2-5|TRBD2
CASSLGTSSETQYF
TGCGCCAGCAGCTTAGGGACTAGCTCCGAGACCCAGTACTTC
>TRBV6-2/TRBV6-3|-|11|TRBJ1-1|-
CASSYWRGAFF
TGTGCCAGCAGTTACTGGAGGGGAGCTTTCTTT
>TRBV6-4|many|16|TRBJ2-1|TRBD1
CASSDSGTGERGEQFF
TGTGCCAGCAGTGACTCAGGCACAGGGGAACGGGGTGAGCAGTTCTTC
>TRBV6-6|many|13|TRBJ2-3|-
CASSWGPLDTQYF
TGTGCCAGCAGTTGGGGACCTCTTGATACGCAGTATTTT
>TRBV6-2/TRBV6-3|few|12|TRBJ1-1|-
CASIGGTNRAFF
TGTGCCAGCATCGGTGGGACAAACCGTGCTTTCTTT
>TRBV18|many|15|TRBJ2-3|-
CASSPPNSNTDTQYF
TGTGCCAGCTCACCACCAAATAGCAACACAGATACGCAGTATTTT
>TRBV11-2|-|16|TRBJ2-3|-
CASSLLRGMSTDTQYF
TGTGCCAGCAGCTTACTTCGGGGCATGAGCACAGATACGCAGTATTTT
>TRBV6-6|few|15|TRBJ1-1|-
CASSYPDTVNTEAFF
TGTGCCAGCAGTTATCCCGACACTGTGAACACTGAAGCTTTCTTT
>TRBV21-1|many|15|TRBJ2-5|-
CASSNEGYAHETQYF
TGTGCCAGCAGCAACGAGGGATATGCCCACGAGACCCAGTACTTC
>TRBV7-9|many|16|TRBJ2-7|TRBD2
CASSPRLAGDSYEQYF
TGTGCCAGCAGCCCTCGACTAGCGGGGGACTCCTACGAGCAGTACTTC
>TRBV6-2/TRBV6-3|few|17|TRBJ2-1|TRBD2
CASSPGKASGGAGEQFF
TGTGCCAGCAGCCCCGGAAAGGCTAGCGGGGGGGCAGGTGAGCAGTTCTTC
>TRBV12-3/TRBV12-4|few|13|TRBJ1-1|-
CASSLGQSTEAFF
TGTGCCAGCAGTTTAGGGCAATCCACTGAAGCTTTCTTT
>TRBV6-2/TRBV6-3|few|15|TRBJ2-1|TRBD2
CASRYLAGSYNEQFF
TGTGCCAGCAGATACCTAGCGGGGTCATACAATGAGCAGTTCTTC
>TRBV11-2|few|14|TRBJ2-7|TRBD1
CASSSVDRVYEQYF
TGTGCCAGCAGCTCGGTCGACAGGGTCTACGAGCAGTACTTC
>TRBV5-1|many|16|TRBJ2-7|-
CASSLAWSNEAYEQYF
TGCGCCAGCAGCTTGGCCTGGTCAAACGAAGCCTACGAGCAGTACTTC
>TRBV7-9|many|16|TRBJ1-1|TRBD1
CASSLDRGQGFRGAFF
TGTGCCAGCAGCTTAGATAGAGGACAGGGTTTCAGGGGAGCTTTCTTT
>TRBV29-1|-|15|TRBJ2-7|TRBD1
CSVVLPGQEFYEQYF
TGCAGCGTCGTACTTCCGGGACAGGAGTTCTACGAGCAGTACTTC
>TRBV11-2|many|14|TRBJ1-3|-
CASSPRFSGNTIYF
TGTGCCAGCAGCCCACGATTCTCTGGAAACACCATATATTTT
>TRBV7-9|-|16|TRBJ1-1|-
CASLSRIGQLNTEAFF
TGTGCCAGCCTTTCCCGAATCGGGCAGCTGAACACTGAAGCTTTCTTT
>TRBV7-7|few|17|TRBJ2-3|TRBD2
CASSLLAGLDSTDTQYF
TGTGCCAGCAGCTTACTAGCGGGGTTAGACAGCACAGATACGCAGTATTTT
>TRBV7-2|-|14|TRBJ1-1|-
CASNPQNDGGGSFF
TGTGCCAGCAACCCACAAAACGATGGGGGCGGGTCGTTCTTT
>TRBV7-6|few|14|TRBJ2-3|TRBD2
CASSSAGGPVTQYF
TGTGCCAGCAGCTCAGCGGGGGGGCCTGTTACGCAGTATTTT
>TRBV7-9|many|14|TRBJ1-6|TRBD1
CASSFDRGLSPLHF
TGTGCCAGCAGCTTCGACAGGGGGCTGTCACCCCTCCACTTT
>TRBV6-5|many|16|TRBJ2-2|TRBD1
CASSYGTGGGTGELFF
TGTGCCAGCAGTTACGGGACAGGTGGAGGGACCGGGGAGCTGTTTTTT
>TRBV5-1|-|18|TRBJ2-1|TRBD2
CASSLHPGLAGDYNEQFF
TGCGCCAGCAGCTTGCATCCGGGACTAGCGGGGGATTACAATGAGCAGTTCTTC